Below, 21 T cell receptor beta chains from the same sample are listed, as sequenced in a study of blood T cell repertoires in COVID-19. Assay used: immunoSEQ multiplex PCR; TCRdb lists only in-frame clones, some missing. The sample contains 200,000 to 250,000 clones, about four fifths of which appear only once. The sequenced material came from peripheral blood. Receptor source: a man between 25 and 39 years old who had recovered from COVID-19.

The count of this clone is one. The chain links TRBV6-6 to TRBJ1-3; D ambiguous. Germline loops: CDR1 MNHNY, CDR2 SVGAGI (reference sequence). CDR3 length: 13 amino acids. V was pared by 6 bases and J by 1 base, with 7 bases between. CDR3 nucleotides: TGTGCCAGCAGACCGGGATCTGGAAACACCATATATTTT. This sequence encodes CASRPGSGNTIYF.

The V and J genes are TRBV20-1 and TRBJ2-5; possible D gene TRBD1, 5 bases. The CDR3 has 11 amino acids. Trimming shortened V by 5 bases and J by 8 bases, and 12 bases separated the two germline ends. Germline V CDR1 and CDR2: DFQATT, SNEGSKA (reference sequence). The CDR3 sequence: CSALFGATQYF. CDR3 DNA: TGCAGTGCTCTTTTTGGGGCTACCCAGTACTTC.

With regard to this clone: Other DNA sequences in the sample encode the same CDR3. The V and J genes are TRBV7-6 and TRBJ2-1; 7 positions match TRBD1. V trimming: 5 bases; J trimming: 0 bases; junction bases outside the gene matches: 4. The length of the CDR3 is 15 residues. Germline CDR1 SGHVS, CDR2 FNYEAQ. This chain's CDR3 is CASSPRQGSYNEQFF. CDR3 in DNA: TGTGCCAGCAGCCCCCGACAGGGCTCCTACAATGAGCAGTTCTTC.

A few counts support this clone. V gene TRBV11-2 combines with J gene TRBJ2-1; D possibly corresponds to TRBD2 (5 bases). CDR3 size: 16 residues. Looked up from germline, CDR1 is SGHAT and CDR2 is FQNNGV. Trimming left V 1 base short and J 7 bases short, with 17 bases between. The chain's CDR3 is CASSLGPGSGWNEQFF. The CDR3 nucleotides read TGTGCCAGCAGCTTAGGGCCGGGTTCGGGATGGAATGAGCAGTTCTTC.

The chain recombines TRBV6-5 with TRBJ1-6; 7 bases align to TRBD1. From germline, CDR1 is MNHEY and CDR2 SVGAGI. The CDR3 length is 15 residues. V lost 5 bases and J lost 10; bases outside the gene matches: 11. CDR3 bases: TGTGCCAGCAGTCTCGGACAGGAAATTCGATCACCCCTCCACTTT. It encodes CASSLGQEIRSPLHF.

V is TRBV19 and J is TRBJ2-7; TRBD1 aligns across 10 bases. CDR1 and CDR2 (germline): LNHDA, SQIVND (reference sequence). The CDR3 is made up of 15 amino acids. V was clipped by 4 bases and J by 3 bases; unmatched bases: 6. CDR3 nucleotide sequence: TGTGCCAGTAGTACGACAGGGGGCCCTATCTACGAGCAGTACTTC. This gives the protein CASSTTGGPIYEQYF.

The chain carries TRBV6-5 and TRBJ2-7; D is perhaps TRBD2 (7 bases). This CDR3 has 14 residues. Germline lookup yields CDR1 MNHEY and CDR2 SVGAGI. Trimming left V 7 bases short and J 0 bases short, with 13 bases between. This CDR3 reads CASIKGGVSYEQYF. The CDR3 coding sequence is TGTGCCAGCATCAAAGGGGGGGTCTCCTACGAGCAGTACTTC.

The CDR3 nucleotides are TGTGCCAGCAGTGAAGTGGGGGCTCGGGAAAAACTGTTTTTT. Its protein product is CASSEVGAREKLFF. The gene calls are TRBV6-1 and TRBJ1-4; tentative D call: TRBD1 (6 bases). CDR1 and CDR2 from the germline V gene are MNHNS and SASEGT. This CDR3 is built from 14 residues. V was cut by 1 base and J by 8 bases, with 11 bases left in between.

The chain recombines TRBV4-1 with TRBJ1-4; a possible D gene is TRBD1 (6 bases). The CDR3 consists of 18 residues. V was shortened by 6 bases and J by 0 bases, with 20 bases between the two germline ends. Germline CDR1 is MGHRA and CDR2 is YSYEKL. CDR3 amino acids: CASSYPGTRRATNEKLFF. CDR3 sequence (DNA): TGCGCCAGCAGTTACCCCGGGACACGACGTGCAACTAATGAAAAACTGTTTTTT.

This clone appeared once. Here the CDR3 DNA reads TGTGCCAGTAGTATAGGAGTCACCGATACTCATAAAAACATTCAGTACTTC. Translation gives CASSIGVTDTHKNIQYF. This chain joins TRBV19 and TRBJ2-4, with D uncertain. Germline CDR1 reads LNHDA; CDR2 reads SQIVND (reference sequence). This CDR3 spans 17 amino acids. The V gene lost 1 base and the J gene lost 4 bases, with 17 bases spanning the gap.

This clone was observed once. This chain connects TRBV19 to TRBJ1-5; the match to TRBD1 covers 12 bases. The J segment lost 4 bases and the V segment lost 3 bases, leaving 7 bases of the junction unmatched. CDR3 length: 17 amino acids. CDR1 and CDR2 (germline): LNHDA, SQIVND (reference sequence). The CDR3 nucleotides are TGTGCCAGTAGTATTTGGGGGACAGGGGGCCGAAATCAGCCCCAGCATTTT. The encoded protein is CASSIWGTGGRNQPQHF.

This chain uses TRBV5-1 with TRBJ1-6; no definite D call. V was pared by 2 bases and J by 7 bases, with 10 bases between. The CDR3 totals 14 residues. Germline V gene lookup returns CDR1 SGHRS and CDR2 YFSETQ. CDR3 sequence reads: CASSFEARNSPLHF. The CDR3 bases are TGCGCCAGCAGCTTCGAGGCTCGAAATTCACCCCTCCACTTT.

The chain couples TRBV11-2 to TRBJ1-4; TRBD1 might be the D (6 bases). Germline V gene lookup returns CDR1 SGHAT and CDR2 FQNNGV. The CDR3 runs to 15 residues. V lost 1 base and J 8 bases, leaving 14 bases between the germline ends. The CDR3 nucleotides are TGTGCCAGCAGCTTAGGGTGGAGGGGGGGAGAAAAACTGTTTTTT. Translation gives CASSLGWRGGEKLFF.

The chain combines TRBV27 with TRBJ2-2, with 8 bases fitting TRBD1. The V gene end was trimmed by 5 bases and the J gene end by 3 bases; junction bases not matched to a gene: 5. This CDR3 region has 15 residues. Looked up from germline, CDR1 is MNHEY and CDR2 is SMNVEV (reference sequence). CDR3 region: CASSDGQGYTGELFF. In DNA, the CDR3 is TGTGCCAGCAGTGACGGACAGGGTTACACCGGGGAGCTGTTTTTT.

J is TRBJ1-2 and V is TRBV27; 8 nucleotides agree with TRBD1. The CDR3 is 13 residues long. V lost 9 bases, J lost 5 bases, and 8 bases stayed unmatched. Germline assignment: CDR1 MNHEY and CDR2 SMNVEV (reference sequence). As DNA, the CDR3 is TGTGCCAGTCAGGGGGCGGGGGCATATGGCTACACCTTC. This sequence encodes CASQGAGAYGYTF.

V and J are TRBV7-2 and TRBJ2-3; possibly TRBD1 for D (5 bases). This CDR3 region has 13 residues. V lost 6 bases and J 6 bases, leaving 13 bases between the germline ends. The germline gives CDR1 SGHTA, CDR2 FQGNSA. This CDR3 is CASRRTTLDTQYF. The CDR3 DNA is TGTGCCAGCAGGAGGACAACGTTGGATACGCAGTATTTT.

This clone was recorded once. The CDR3 protein is CASSLTGGNYGYTF. The DNA for the CDR3 is TGTGCCAGCAGTCTGACGGGGGGCAACTATGGCTACACCTTC. The chain links TRBV7-9 to TRBJ1-2; D is perhaps TRBD1 (6 bases). This CDR3 spans 14 amino acids. Germline loops: CDR1 SEHNR, CDR2 FQNEAQ (reference sequence). V gave up 6 bases and J gave up 2 bases, with 13 bases separating them.

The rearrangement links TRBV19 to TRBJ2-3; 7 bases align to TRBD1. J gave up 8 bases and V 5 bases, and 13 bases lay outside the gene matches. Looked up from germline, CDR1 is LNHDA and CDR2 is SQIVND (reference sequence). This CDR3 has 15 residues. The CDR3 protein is CASSPRQGGLATQYF. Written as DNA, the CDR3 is TGTGCCAGTAGTCCCAGACAGGGTGGGTTAGCTACGCAGTATTTT.

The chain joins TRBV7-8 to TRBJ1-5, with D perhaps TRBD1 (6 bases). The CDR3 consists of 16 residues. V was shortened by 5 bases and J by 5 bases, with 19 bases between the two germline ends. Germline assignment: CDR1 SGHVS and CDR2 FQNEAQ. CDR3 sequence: CASSPIRDMKYQPQHF. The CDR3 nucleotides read TGTGCCAGCAGCCCGATCCGGGACATGAAGTATCAGCCCCAGCATTTT.

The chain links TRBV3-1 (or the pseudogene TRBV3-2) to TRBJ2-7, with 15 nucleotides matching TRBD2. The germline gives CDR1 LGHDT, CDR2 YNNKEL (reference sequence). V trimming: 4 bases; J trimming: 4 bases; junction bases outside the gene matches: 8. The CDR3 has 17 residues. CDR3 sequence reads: CASSRTAGTSGRYEQYF. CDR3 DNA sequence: TGTGCCAGCAGCCGGACCGCCGGGACTAGCGGGAGGTACGAGCAGTACTTC.

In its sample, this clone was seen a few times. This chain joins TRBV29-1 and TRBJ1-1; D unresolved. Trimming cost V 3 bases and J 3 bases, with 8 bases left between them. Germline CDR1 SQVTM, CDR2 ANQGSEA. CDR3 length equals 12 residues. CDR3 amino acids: CSVDSGYTEAFF. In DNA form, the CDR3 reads TGCAGCGTTGATTCGGGGTACACTGAAGCTTTCTTT.